One T cell receptor (beta chain) is described in this entry. No antigen is known for it. This specimen belongs to a study of vaccination and CD4 T cells after COVID-19. About the research overall: Overlapping spike peptides of SARS-CoV-2, HCoV-NL63, HCoV-OC43 and HCoV-229E were used, and cells were stimulated with them.

Germline trimming cut 0 bases from V and 3 bases from J; bases unmatched to any gene: 6. The CDR3 length is 19 residues. The germline gives CDR1 ENHRY, CDR2 SYGVKD. Cultured CD4+ T-cell DNA underwent Oncomine TCR Beta short-read sequencing. TCRdb reprocessed the PCR reads with MiXCR, giving one entry per CDR3 protein. The sample comprises approximately 20,000 distinct CDR3 sequences, 40% to 65% of which are singletons, and around 10% rests with the top ten. Regarding the study as a whole: Convalescent patients' median share of reactive clones seen only post-vaccination was approximately 90%.

Treatment meaning: roughly 11-day PBMC culture with coronavirus spike peptide pools or control peptides (ViraFEST assay). Culture of 1.5 million to 2.5 million PBMCs per well took place with around 10 IU/ml IL-2 and roughly 10 ug/ml peptide pools. The clonotype comes from a human donor who had recovered from COVID-19. The chain carries TRBV10-3 and TRBJ2-3, with 16 bases identical to TRBD2. The sample comprised CD4+ T cells from blood, cultured in vitro. The CDR3 DNA follows: TGTGCCATCAGTGAGTCGGTGGGACTAGCGGGAGGGAGGACAGATACGCAGTATTTT. This encodes CAISESVGLAGGRTDTQYF.